These T cell receptor beta chains were read from a single sample in a study of identifying expanded T cells in peripheral blood. Here immunoSEQ multiplex PCR was the method, and the copy in TCRdb shows in-frame clones only, minus some. The table has some 99,000 clones, around 89% seen once; the top ten hold 7.5% to 9.5%. The specimen was blood. These receptors all come from a person aged 18 to 70 in good health. CDR3s include the opening cysteine and the closing phenylalanine or tryptophan. The D gene is left open where the match is weak.

v_call d_call cdr3_aa
TRBV25-1 . CASSRDPSYEQYF
TRBV10-1 . CASRDGRWGGAKDEQFF
TRBV2 . CASRAHGDAIQYF
TRBV29-1 . CSVVRQGNYGYTF
TRBV10-3 . CATGSGQPQHF
TRBV4-1 . CASSQEEQPFVYEQYF
TRBV7-9 TRBD1 CASSSLDRVEETQYF
TRBV10-3 . CAISESQLGSFNEKLFF
TRBV6-5 . CASSDRFQPQHF
TRBV7-8 TRBD1 CASQGVSYNEQFF